Listed below are T cell receptor beta chains from one sample, sequenced in a study of T-cell reconstitution after alpha-beta-depleted transplantation in children. MiXCR was run by TCRdb on the PCR reads, yielding one entry per CDR3 protein. The table records some 600,000 distinct CDR3 sequences, approximately 12% of them present only once. Sample: PBMCs, mostly from graft donor cells, taken 360 days after TCRalphabeta/CD19-depleted stem cell transplant. These receptors originate from a male patient younger than 18 who had a stem cell transplant for acute myeloid leukemia, so the T cells may come from the graft donor. Both conserved end residues are part of each CDR3. The order of the fields is J gene, D gene, CDR3 length, clone size, V gene, CDR3 DNA, CDR3 protein. A D gene is named only where the DNA matches it firmly. A row's size may be missing; if present it is once, few, many or a size class.

>TRBJ2-1|TRBD2|19|few|TRBV6-2/TRBV6-3
TGTGCCAGCAGTCCCCTGGGACTAGCGGGAGTCGGTTCCTACAATGAGCAGTTCTTC
CASSPLGLAGVGSYNEQFF
>TRBJ2-1|.|15|few|TRBV28
TGTGCCAGCAGTTCCAGCGAGAAAGGTTGGAGTGAGCAGTTCTTC
CASSSSEKGWSEQFF
>TRBJ2-3|.|13|.|TRBV2
TGTGCCAGCAGTGAAGACGCCACAGATACGCAGTATTTT
CASSEDATDTQYF
>TRBJ2-3|.|13|.|TRBV5-1
TGCGCCAGCAGCTTGGAGCAGCCCACATGGACGTATTTT
CASSLEQPTWTYF
>TRBJ2-7|TRBD1|15|many|TRBV28
TGTGCCAGCAGCTCCGGGACAGGGAGGTCCTACGAGCAGTACTTC
CASSSGTGRSYEQYF
>TRBJ2-1|TRBD2|16|.|TRBV7-3
TGTGCCAGCAGCTTATCGGGACTAGCGGCTTACAATGAGCAGTTCTTC
CASSLSGLAAYNEQFF
>TRBJ2-7|TRBD2|15|few|TRBV25-1
TGTGCCAGCAGTGGCGGGACTAGCGGGCCCTACGAGCAGTACTTC
CASSGGTSGPYEQYF
>TRBJ2-3|TRBD2|19|many|TRBV11-2
TGTGCCAGCAGCGCCGGGACTAGCGGGAGAATTCGTTCAGGAGATACGCAGTATTTT
CASSAGTSGRIRSGDTQYF
>TRBJ2-3|TRBD2|17|many|TRBV20-1
TGCAGTGCTAGAGGTCTGGGAGCGGGAGTGGGTGAAAATACGCAGTATTTT
CSARGLGAGVGENTQYF
>TRBJ2-7|TRBD1|14|.|TRBV28
TGTGCCAGCAGTTTAGGTCACAGGGGGTACGAGCAGTACTTC
CASSLGHRGYEQYF
>TRBJ1-5|.|13|few|TRBV18
TGTGCCAGCTCACCGATAACGGGGGAGCCCCAGCATTTT
CASSPITGEPQHF
>TRBJ2-3|.|13|many|TRBV9
TGTGCCAGCAGCGTAGGAGGTCAGGGTACGCAATATTTT
CASSVGGQGTQYF
>TRBJ2-1|.|14|many|TRBV28
TGTGCCAGCAGTAGACGGAGCGCCTACAATGAGCAGTTCTTC
CASSRRSAYNEQFF
>TRBJ2-7|.|16|few|TRBV4-3
TGCGCCAGCAGCCAAGAGGTCAGTAGCGGAAGCTACGAGCAGTACTTC
CASSQEVSSGSYEQYF
>TRBJ1-5|TRBD1|14|.|TRBV12-3/TRBV12-4
TGTGCCAGCACTCGACAGGGAGTAGATCAGCCCCAGCATTTT
CASTRQGVDQPQHF
>TRBJ1-5|.|12|many|TRBV10-3
TGTGCCATCAGTGACACAGGTCAGCCCCAGCATTTT
CAISDTGQPQHF
>TRBJ2-4|.|13|many|TRBV3-1
TGTGCCAGCAGCCAAGCGGCCGAAAACATTCAGTACTTC
CASSQAAENIQYF
>TRBJ2-7|.|14|few|TRBV28
TGTGCCAGCAGTTTTTGGAAGGGATCCTACGAGCAGTACTTC
CASSFWKGSYEQYF
>TRBJ1-2|.|13|few|TRBV20-1
TGCAGTACCAGACAGGTCCCTGACTATGGCTACACCTTC
CSTRQVPDYGYTF
>TRBJ2-1|.|17|many|TRBV7-6
TGTGCCAGCAGCTTAGTCTCAGCGGGCGAGTCCTACAATGAGCAGTTCTTC
CASSLVSAGESYNEQFF
>TRBJ1-6|.|13|.|TRBV3-1
TGTGCCAGCAGCCGGGAGTTAAATTCACCCCTCCACTTT
CASSRELNSPLHF
>TRBJ1-1|TRBD1|16|few|TRBV6-2/TRBV6-3
TGTGCCAGCAGTTACTCAGATACGCGGACAGGGACTGAAGCTTTCTTT
CASSYSDTRTGTEAFF
>TRBJ1-5|TRBD1|14|few|TRBV5-1
TGCGCCAGCAGCCCGGACAGGTCAGATCAGCCCCAGCATTTT
CASSPDRSDQPQHF
>TRBJ2-3|.|12|many|TRBV12-3/TRBV12-4
TGTGCCAGCCGACCCTCCACAGATACGCAGTATTTT
CASRPSTDTQYF
>TRBJ2-1|.|14|few|TRBV6-2/TRBV6-3
TGTGCCAGCACCTCGAGGGTAGCCCCCAATGAGCAGTTCTTC
CASTSRVAPNEQFF
>TRBJ2-2|.|16|few|TRBV5-1
TGCGCCAGCAGCTTTGGGCTGGGGGCGGTCACCGGGGAGCTGTTTTTT
CASSFGLGAVTGELFF
>TRBJ2-7|TRBD2|15|many|TRBV7-8
TGTGCCAGCAGCCCGAGCGCTAGCGGTAAATACGAGCAGTACTTC
CASSPSASGKYEQYF
>TRBJ2-1|TRBD1|16|many|TRBV4-3
TGCGCCAGCAGCCAAGATACAGGGGGCAATTACAATGAGCAGTTCTTC
CASSQDTGGNYNEQFF
>TRBJ2-1|TRBD2|20|.|TRBV4-3
TGCGCCAGCAGCCAAGATATTCCTCCGAGACTAGCGGGAGCCTACAATGAGCAGTTCTTC
CASSQDIPPRLAGAYNEQFF
>TRBJ2-7|.|17|few|TRBV14
TGTGCCAGCAGCCAAGTGTCGCGGACAAAATTCTCCTACGAGCAGTACTTC
CASSQVSRTKFSYEQYF
>TRBJ1-1|.|14|.|TRBV6-1
TGTGCCAGCAGTAAGCTTATACTGAACACTGAAGCTTTCTTT
CASSKLILNTEAFF
>TRBJ2-1|TRBD2|14|few|TRBV5-6
TGTGCCAGCAGCTTGTTGTGGGAGGGCAATGAGCAGTTCTTC
CASSLLWEGNEQFF
>TRBJ2-1|.|16|.|TRBV4-2
TGTGCCAGCAGCCAAGATCCCGGGGTCTCCTACAATGAGCAGTTCTTC
CASSQDPGVSYNEQFF
>TRBJ1-1|.|15|many|TRBV5-1
TGCGCCAGCAGCTTGGTAGGGGTACCGAACACTGAAGCTTTCTTT
CASSLVGVPNTEAFF
>TRBJ2-3|TRBD2|17|few|TRBV28
TGTGCCAGCAGTTTATTTCCTAGCGGATCCAGCACAGATACGCAGTATTTT
CASSLFPSGSSTDTQYF
>TRBJ2-6|.|17|few|TRBV7-2
TGTGCCAGCATCCAGATGAGGCCCCTCTCTGGGGCCAACGTCCTGACTTTC
CASIQMRPLSGANVLTF
>TRBJ2-1|.|16|.|TRBV6-1
TGTGCCAGCAGTGAGATTCCGGGACTCTCCTACAATGAGCAGTTCTTC
CASSEIPGLSYNEQFF
>TRBJ2-3|.|13|few|TRBV29-1
TGCAGCGCTGACGCGAAAACTAGCACCACGCAGTATTTT
CSADAKTSTTQYF
>TRBJ2-4|.|10|few|TRBV6-2/TRBV6-3
TGTGCCAGCAGTCAAACCAGGGTTTACTTC
CASSQTRVYF
>TRBJ1-6|TRBD1|17|.|TRBV12-3/TRBV12-4
TGTGCCAGCAGTTCCGGGACAGTGTTCTCCTATAATTCACCCCTCCACTTT
CASSSGTVFSYNSPLHF
>TRBJ2-7|.|13|.|TRBV7-2
TGTGCCAGCAGCTTTGTAGCGGCGTACGAGCAGTACTTC
CASSFVAAYEQYF
>TRBJ2-3|TRBD1|14|.|TRBV29-1
TGCAGCGTTACCGACAGGGGGCGGTCAGATACGCAGTATTTT
CSVTDRGRSDTQYF
>TRBJ1-6|.|15|.|TRBV4-3
TGCGCCAGCAGCCAAGACAGGGTGTCGAATTCACCCCTCCACTTT
CASSQDRVSNSPLHF
>TRBJ2-1|.|12|many|TRBV12-3/TRBV12-4
TGTGCCAGCAGTTTGACCGGGGGTGAGCAGTTCTTC
CASSLTGGEQFF
>TRBJ2-3|TRBD2|21|few|TRBV7-7
TGTGCTAGCAGCCCCAAGATGGGCGGGACTAGCGGATTTTCCCACTCAGATACGCAGTATTTT
CASSPKMGGTSGFSHSDTQYF
>TRBJ2-1|TRBD2|17|many|TRBV7-2
TGTGCCAGCAGCCCACTTATCGCTAGCGGGAGAGGCGGTGAGCAGTTCTTC
CASSPLIASGRGGEQFF
>TRBJ2-3|.|15|many|TRBV7-3
TGTGCCAGCAGCCCTGGAGGACTATCTCCAGATACGCAGTATTTT
CASSPGGLSPDTQYF
>TRBJ1-1|TRBD1|15|many|TRBV5-1
TGCGCCAGCAGCTTGGCCCAGACAGGGCCGACTGAAGCTTTCTTT
CASSLAQTGPTEAFF
>TRBJ2-5|TRBD2|15|.|TRBV5-1
TGCGCCAGCAGCCCGGGGAGGGGCCGGCAAGAGACCCAGTACTTC
CASSPGRGRQETQYF
>TRBJ2-5|TRBD1|15|many|TRBV27
TGTGCCAGCAGTTCCCTCGGACAGGGGGCTCATTCTTTGTACTTC
CASSSLGQGAHSLYF